The 21 T cell receptor beta chains listed next were all sequenced from one sample in a study of vaccination and CD4 T cells after COVID-19. The antigens of these receptors remain unknown. Cultured CD4+ T-cell DNA underwent Oncomine TCR Beta short-read sequencing. MiXCR, run by TCRdb on the PCR reads, gives a single entry per CDR3 protein. This sample yields around 20,000 distinct CDR3 sequences, of which approximately 42% are seen a single time; around 5.8% belongs to the top ten. Treatment reported: roughly 11-day PBMC culture with coronavirus spike peptide pools or control peptides (ViraFEST assay). The starting material was CD4+ T cells from blood, cultured in vitro, obtained before SARS-CoV-2 vaccination. These receptor sequences come from a human donor who had recovered from COVID-19.

CDR3 loop: CASSLSGSTDTQYF. CDR3 sequence (DNA): TGCGCCAGCAGCTTAAGCGGTAGCACAGATACGCAGTATTTT. V gene TRBV5-1 combines with J gene TRBJ2-3; the D gene is possibly TRBD2 (5 bases). Germline CDR1 and CDR2: SGHRS and YFSETQ. Trimming cost V 2 bases and J 0 bases, with 7 bases left between them. The CDR3 is 14 residues long.

This chain uses TRBV5-1 with TRBJ2-5; D unresolved. V was shortened by 2 bases and J by 2 bases, with 7 bases between the two germline ends. Germline assignment: CDR1 SGHRS and CDR2 YFSETQ. The CDR3 loop spans 13 amino acids. For the CDR3, the DNA is TGCGCCAGCAGCTTCCTAGGGCAAGAGACCCAGTACTTC. It yields the protein CASSFLGQETQYF.

The J gene is TRBJ1-4, the V gene TRBV7-9, with a possible D match to TRBD1 (6 bases). V lost 5 bases, J lost 4 bases, and 17 bases lay in between. The CDR3 is 16 residues long. CDR1 and CDR2 (germline): SEHNR, FQNEAQ (reference sequence). CDR3 amino acids: CASSPNMGRGNEKLFF. The CDR3 DNA sequence: TGTGCCAGCAGCCCAAACATGGGCAGGGGTAATGAAAAACTGTTTTTT.

This chain joins TRBV20-1 and TRBJ2-1; TRBD1 is a possible D gene (6 bases). Germline V gives CDR1 DFQATT, CDR2 SNEGSKA (reference sequence). V was trimmed by 2 bases and J by 1 base, leaving 15 bases between them. CDR3 length equals 16 residues. CDR3 residues: CSARLTGFASYNEQFF. CDR3 bases: TGCAGTGCTAGACTGACAGGTTTTGCGTCCTACAATGAGCAGTTCTTC.

The rearrangement joins TRBV7-6 to TRBJ2-5; perhaps TRBD2 as D (5 bases). The V end was cut by 5 bases, the J end by 4 bases, with 8 bases between. This CDR3 comprises 12 residues. Germline V gene data show CDR1 as SGHVS and CDR2 as FNYEAQ. CDR3 nucleotides: TGTGCCAGCAGCCCTCGGGGAGAGACCCAGTACTTC. Translating gives CASSPRGETQYF.

The V gene is TRBV6-1, the J gene TRBJ1-2; D unresolved. CDR3 size: 14 residues. Germline CDR1 reads MNHNS; CDR2 reads SASEGT. V was clipped by 8 bases and J by 1 base, with 14 bases between them. CDR3 sequence (DNA): TGTGCCAGCGGACGACAACAGAGTAACTATGGCTACACCTTC. This encodes CASGRQQSNYGYTF.

This clonotype showed up just a few times. The chain employs TRBV20-1 and TRBJ2-2; 11 bases align to TRBD2. With V trimmed by 1 base and J by 4 bases, 11 bases remained unmatched. The germline gives CDR1 DFQATT, CDR2 SNEGSKA (reference sequence). This CDR3 is built from 18 residues. The CDR3 DNA follows: TGCAGTGCTAGAGCCGGGGCTAGCGGGGGGAAGACCACCGGGGAGCTGTTTTTT. Translating it yields CSARAGASGGKTTGELFF.

The chain carries TRBV6-5 and TRBJ2-7, with a weak D call TRBD1 (6 bases). V shed 0 bases and J shed 0 bases, with 15 bases lying between them. The CDR3 is 17 residues long. Per the germline V gene, CDR1 is MNHEY and CDR2 is SVGAGI. In DNA form, the CDR3 reads TGTGCCAGCAGTTACTCAAAACCAGGGGTTAGCTCCTACGAGCAGTACTTC. Translating it yields CASSYSKPGVSSYEQYF.

The chain carries TRBV7-9 and TRBJ2-7, with D possibly matching TRBD2 (6 bases). V lost 5 bases, J lost 4 bases, and 21 bases lay in between. CDR3 length: 16 residues. Germline V gives CDR1 SEHNR, CDR2 FQNEAQ (reference sequence). The CDR3 sequence is CASSPRSGDFGYEQYF. DNA of the CDR3: TGTGCCAGCAGCCCACGATCGGGGGATTTTGGGTACGAGCAGTACTTC.

The chain couples TRBV12-3 or TRBV12-4 to TRBJ2-5; the match to TRBD2 covers 8 bases. The V gene end was trimmed by 5 bases and the J gene end by 9 bases; junction bases not matched to a gene: 8. This CDR3 comprises 13 residues. CDR3 in DNA: TGTGCCAGCAGTACTAGCGGAGGGGGGGCCCAGTACTTC. Translating gives CASSTSGGGAQYF.

This clonotype was counted between two and nine times. In nucleotides, the CDR3 is TGTGCCAGCAGCCCGGGGGGGATTGATCGTAAGGCCCAGCATTTT. Amino acids: CASSPGGIDRKAQHF. The chain couples TRBV6-1 to TRBJ1-5, with D possibly being TRBD1 (5 bases). CDR3 length: 15 amino acids. Germline V gene data show CDR1 as MNHNS and CDR2 as SASEGT. Between the trimmed V and J ends, which lost 6 bases and 11 bases, there was a span of 23 bases.

CDR3 in amino acids: CASSYTGTGFQETQYF. CDR3 nucleotide sequence: TGTGCCAGTAGTTATACCGGGACAGGGTTCCAAGAGACCCAGTACTTC. This rearrangement joins TRBV19 to TRBJ2-5, with 9 bases lining up with TRBD1. Trimming at V came to 5 bases and at J to 1 base, leaving 8 bases not matched to a gene. This CDR3 has 16 residues. Germline V gives CDR1 LNHDA, CDR2 SQIVND (reference sequence).

The chain is built from TRBV19 and TRBJ1-2; D gene ambiguous. The V gene's germline CDR1 is LNHDA and CDR2 SQIVND (reference sequence). The germline V and J ends were trimmed by 0 bases and 4 bases, with 6 bases remaining between them. The CDR3 runs to 13 residues. CDR3 sequence (DNA): TGTGCCAGTAGTATAGATGATGGCTATGGCTACACCTTC. Encoded protein: CASSIDDGYGYTF.

The chain has TRBV5-1 and TRBJ1-2, with D unclear. The CDR3 contains 14 residues. Germline values: CDR1 SGHRS, CDR2 YFSETQ. Trimming shortened V by 4 bases and J by 2 bases, and 12 bases separated the two germline ends. CDR3: CASSRTSGNYGYTF. In DNA, the CDR3 is TGCGCCAGCAGCCGCACGAGTGGGAACTATGGCTACACCTTC.

The V gene is TRBV12-3 or TRBV12-4, the J gene TRBJ1-1, with TRBD1 matching over 8 bases. Germline trimming cut 2 bases from V and 4 bases from J; bases unmatched to any gene: 3. The CDR3 covers 14 residues. The CDR3 coding sequence is TGTGCCAGCAGTTTACAGGGGGCGAGCACTGAAGCTTTCTTT. Its translation: CASSLQGASTEAFF.

The chain links TRBV7-8 to TRBJ2-5; TRBD2 matches at 14 bases. V gave up 5 bases and J gave up 4 bases; unmatched junction bases: 12. The CDR3 length is 18 residues. CDR1 and CDR2 (germline): SGHVS, FQNEAQ. CDR3 bases: TGTGCCAGCAGCAAGGGACTAGCGGGGGACCCGAATTCAGAGACCCAGTACTTC. This encodes CASSKGLAGDPNSETQYF.

The gene calls are TRBV6-2 or TRBV6-3 and TRBJ1-5; D is uncertain. V was shortened by 0 bases and J by 3 bases, with 12 bases between the two germline ends. Germline values: CDR1 MNHEY, CDR2 SVGEGT. This CDR3 has 16 amino acids. CDR3 DNA: TGTGCCAGCAGTTACTCCCCGGGCGTGAACAATCAGCCCCAGCATTTT. The encoded protein is CASSYSPGVNNQPQHF.

This clonotype has just a few counts. This chain links TRBV7-2 with TRBJ2-1; perhaps D is TRBD1 or TRBD2 (5 bases each). Germline CDR1 SGHTA, CDR2 FQGNSA. Trimming shortened V by 2 bases and J by 7 bases, and 9 bases separated the two germline ends. The CDR3 spans 13 residues. CDR3 amino acids: CASSLWGNNEQFF. The CDR3 region has the DNA TGTGCCAGCAGCTTATGGGGGAATAATGAGCAGTTCTTC.

This clonotype was detected a few times. The V and J genes are TRBV2 and TRBJ2-3; TRBD1 might be the D (5 bases). In germline, CDR1 is SNHLY, CDR2 FYNNEI. The CDR3 spans 14 residues. V was trimmed by 3 bases and J by 1 base, leaving 8 bases between them. The CDR3 region is CASSDVGGTDTQYF. CDR3 sequence (DNA): TGTGCCAGCAGTGATGTAGGGGGCACAGATACGCAGTATTTT.

The gene calls are TRBV11-3 and TRBJ1-1; tentative D call: TRBD1 (5 bases). Trimming took 1 base from V and 5 from J, leaving 8 bases between them. Germline CDR1 is SGHNT and CDR2 is YENEEA. This CDR3 comprises 13 residues. CDR3 region: CASSLVGGTEAFF. In nucleotides, the CDR3 is TGTGCCAGCAGCTTAGTCGGGGGGACTGAAGCTTTCTTT.

This clonotype has only one observation. J is TRBJ1-5 and V is TRBV19, with a tentative D call TRBD1 (6 bases). CDR1 and CDR2 (germline): LNHDA, SQIVND (reference sequence). CDR3 size: 15 residues. V was pared by 1 base and J by 2 bases, with 9 bases between. The CDR3 is CASSIARQGNQPQHF. In DNA, the CDR3 is TGTGCCAGTAGTATAGCCCGACAGGGCAATCAGCCCCAGCATTTT. The full variable domain, with the rest looked up from reference TRBV19 and TRBJ1-5, is DGGITQSPKYLFRKEGQNVTLSCEQNLNHDAMYWYRQDPGQGLRLIYYSQIVNDFQKGDIAEGYSVSREKKESFPLTVTSAQKNPTAFYLCASSIARQGNQPQHFGDGTRLSIL.